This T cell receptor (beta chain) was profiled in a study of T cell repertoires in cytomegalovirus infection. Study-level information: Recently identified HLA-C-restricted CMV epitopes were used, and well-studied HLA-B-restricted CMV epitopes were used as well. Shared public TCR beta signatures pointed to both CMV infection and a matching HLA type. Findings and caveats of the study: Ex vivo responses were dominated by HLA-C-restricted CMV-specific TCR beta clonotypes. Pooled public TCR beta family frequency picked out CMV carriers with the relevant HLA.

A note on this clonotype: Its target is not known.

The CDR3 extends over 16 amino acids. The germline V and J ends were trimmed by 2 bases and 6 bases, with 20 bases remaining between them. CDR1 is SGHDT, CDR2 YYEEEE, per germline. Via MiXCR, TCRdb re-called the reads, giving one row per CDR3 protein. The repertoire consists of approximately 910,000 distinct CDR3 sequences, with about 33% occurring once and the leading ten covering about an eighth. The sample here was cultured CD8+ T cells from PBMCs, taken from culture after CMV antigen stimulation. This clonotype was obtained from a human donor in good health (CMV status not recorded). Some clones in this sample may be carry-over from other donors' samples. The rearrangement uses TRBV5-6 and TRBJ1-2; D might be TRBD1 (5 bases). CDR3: CASSFPRDSPLNGYTF. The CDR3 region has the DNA TGTGCCAGCAGCTTCCCTCGGGACTCACCTCTGAATGGCTACACCTTC.